A single sample gave rise to the 16 T cell receptor beta chains below, sequenced in a study of blood T cell repertoires in COVID-19. The assay was immunoSEQ multiplex PCR, and TCRdb's table has in-frame clones only and misses some. The sample has roughly 80,000 clones, under 85% seen once. The sample consisted of peripheral blood. All receptors derive from a human donor in a cohort sampled during active COVID-19.

V usage is TRBV5-4 and J usage is TRBJ2-7; TRBD1 agrees at 7 bases. This CDR3 has 13 residues. The V and J ends lost 2 bases and 3 bases, in that order; junction bases with no gene match: 2. Germline assignment: CDR1 SGHNT and CDR2 YYREEE (reference sequence). CDR3 protein: CASSFNRGYEQYF. The CDR3 nucleotides read TGTGCCAGCAGCTTTAACAGGGGCTACGAGCAGTACTTC.

J is TRBJ1-5 and V is TRBV15, with D uncertain. Trimming left V 2 bases short and J 11 bases short, with 16 bases between. The germline gives CDR1 LNHNV, CDR2 YYDKDF (reference sequence). This CDR3 is built from 14 residues. CDR3 nucleotides: TGTGCCACCAGCAGATCGGGTGATCTTGTGGCCCAGCATTTT. This codes for CATSRSGDLVAQHF.

The chain has TRBV30 and TRBJ1-2, with TRBD1 as a possible D gene (5 bases). Germline CDR1 reads GTSNPN; CDR2 reads SVGIG (reference sequence). Trimming cost V 0 bases and J 12 bases, with 14 bases left between them. The CDR3 is 12 amino acids. CDR3 sequence reads: CAWSVGRTRDTF. CDR3 nucleotide sequence: TGTGCCTGGAGTGTGGGACGGACTAGGGACACCTTC. Full variable domain (remainder filled in from reference TRBV30 and TRBJ1-2): SQTIHQWPATLVQPVGSPLSLECTVEGTSNPNLYWYRQAAGRGLQLLFYSVGIGQISSEVPQNLSASRPQDRQFILSSKKLLLSDSGFYLCAWSVGRTRDTFGSGTRLTVV.

The V gene is TRBV5-1, the J gene TRBJ1-2; TRBD1 agrees at 7 bases. The CDR3 has 13 amino acids. Germline values: CDR1 SGHRS, CDR2 YFSETQ. V shed 3 bases and J 5 bases; nucleotides not matched to a gene: 4. CDR3 sequence reads: CASSSGQSYGYTF. The CDR3 nucleotides are TGCGCCAGCAGCTCGGGACAGTCGTATGGCTACACCTTC.

There are a few counts of this clone. The CDR3 nucleotides read TGTGCCAGCAGTTTATCCGCGGGGGGACATACGAAGCAGTACTTC. It yields the protein CASSLSAGGHTKQYF. The V gene is TRBV27, the J gene TRBJ2-7; TRBD2 agrees at 8 bases. The CDR3 runs to 15 residues. In germline, CDR1 is MNHEY, CDR2 SMNVEV (reference sequence). V trimming: 0 bases; J trimming: 8 bases; junction bases outside the gene matches: 9.

The rearrangement joins TRBV11-2 to TRBJ2-1; the D is unclear. CDR1 is SGHAT and CDR2 is FQNNGV in the germline V gene. Trimming stripped 2 bases from V and 10 bases from J, with 9 bases between. This CDR3 comprises 12 residues. CDR3 sequence (DNA): TGTGCCAGCAGCTTATCCGTGAGGGAGCAGTTCTTC. This encodes CASSLSVREQFF.

DNA for the CDR3: TGTGCCAGCTCACCACCGTGGCAGGGCAACACCGGGGAGCTGTTTTTT. Translation: CASSPPWQGNTGELFF. The rearrangement links TRBV18 to TRBJ2-2, with D perhaps TRBD1 (5 bases). The CDR3 extends over 16 amino acids. Trimming removed 0 bases from V and 2 bases from J, with 10 bases in between. CDR1 KGHSH and CDR2 LQKENI come from the germline V gene.

The V call is TRBV11-2, the J call TRBJ1-3, with a tentative D call TRBD1 (6 bases). Trimming shortened V by 4 bases and J by 3 bases, and 10 bases separated the two germline ends. The CDR3 covers 14 residues. Per germline, CDR1 SGHAT and CDR2 FQNNGV. As DNA, the CDR3 is TGTGCCAGCAGCTCCAGGGGAATTGGAAACACCATATATTTT. It translates to CASSSRGIGNTIYF. Supplemented by reference TRBV11-2 and TRBJ1-3, the full variable domain reads EAGVAQSPRYKIIEKRQSVAFWCNPISGHATLYWYQQILGQGPKLLIQFQNNGVVDDSQLPKDRFSAERLKGVDSTLKIQPAKLEDSAVYLCASSSRGIGNTIYFGEGSWLTVV.

The chain is built from TRBV7-2 and TRBJ1-2; D not certain. V lost 1 base to trimming and J lost 2 bases, with 11 bases between them. This CDR3 is built from 15 residues. CDR1 and CDR2 (germline): SGHTA, FQGNSA. The CDR3 region has the DNA TGTGCCAGCAGCTTAGGGGCAGCCCGAAACTATGGCTACACCTTC. Protein product: CASSLGAARNYGYTF.

The chain recombines TRBV2 with TRBJ1-2, with D maybe TRBD1 (5 bases). This CDR3 is built from 13 residues. The V and J ends lost 7 bases and 4 bases respectively, with 13 bases between them. CDR1 and CDR2 from the germline V gene are SNHLY and FYNNEI. In DNA, the CDR3 is TGTGCCAGCATGCAGACAGTTGGCTATGGCTACACCTTC. Its protein product is CASMQTVGYGYTF.

This clone appeared once. J is TRBJ1-6 and V is TRBV19; weak D call: TRBD1 (6 bases). Germline V gene lookup returns CDR1 LNHDA and CDR2 SQIVND (reference sequence). V was cut by 4 bases and J by 6 bases, with 10 bases left in between. The CDR3 consists of 14 residues. Written as DNA, the CDR3 is TGTGCCAGTAGTACCAGGGGTCGTAATTCACCCCTCCACTTT. Translated, it gives CASSTRGRNSPLHF.

The table lists this clone with a few counts. The chain is built from TRBV30 and TRBJ1-2; 10 bases fit TRBD1. Germline CDR1 reads GTSNPN; CDR2 reads SVGIG (reference sequence). V dropped 8 bases and J dropped 1; count of bases not matched to a gene: 4. The CDR3 loop spans 13 amino acids. CDR3 DNA: TGTGCCGGCGACAGGGGGCTTAACTATGGCTACACCTTC. Translating gives CAGDRGLNYGYTF.

The chain carries TRBV3-1 (or the pseudogene TRBV3-2) and TRBJ1-5, with D possibly matching TRBD1 (5 bases). The CDR3 is made up of 15 amino acids. Germline assignment: CDR1 LGHDT and CDR2 YNNKEL (reference sequence). The V end lost 0 bases, the J end lost 4 bases, and 10 bases lay between the germline ends. CDR3 loop: CASSQDWGVNQPQHF. CDR3 in DNA: TGTGCCAGCAGCCAAGATTGGGGCGTAAATCAGCCCCAGCATTTT.

J is TRBJ1-2 and V is TRBV6-2 or TRBV6-3, with D hard to call. This CDR3 comprises 14 residues. V shed 4 bases and J shed 1 base, with 10 bases lying between them. Germline lookup yields CDR1 MNHEY and CDR2 SVGEGT. The CDR3: CASSFPSINYGYTF. The CDR3 DNA is TGTGCCAGCAGTTTCCCCAGTATTAACTATGGCTACACCTTC.

In this sample, this clone turned up once. CDR3 bases: TGCGCCAGCATAAATCCACAGAACACTGAAGCTTTCTTT. Amino acid sequence: CASINPQNTEAFF. This chain joins TRBV5-1 and TRBJ1-1; no reliable D call. There are 13 residues in the CDR3. Trimming stripped 6 bases from V and 1 base from J, with 10 bases between. Germline CDR1 reads SGHRS; CDR2 reads YFSETQ.

This clone came up once. This rearrangement joins TRBV5-6 to TRBJ1-3; 8 nucleotides agree with TRBD1. The V and J ends lost 4 bases and 4 bases, in that order; junction bases with no gene match: 4. Germline loops: CDR1 SGHDT, CDR2 YYEEEE. The CDR3 has 14 amino acids. CDR3 sequence: CASSLTGGGNTIYF. CDR3 nucleotide sequence: TGTGCCAGCAGCCTTACAGGGGGAGGAAACACCATATATTTT.